The entry that follows covers one T cell receptor beta chain sequence. This table comes from immunoSEQ multiplex PCR, and its TCRdb copy is limited to in-frame clones, with some not included. Of about 250,000 clones listed, approximately 90% are singletons. The data stem from a study of blood T cell repertoires in COVID-19. The CDR3 has 14 residues. V gave up 8 bases and J gave up 5 bases; unmatched junction bases: 10. Per the germline V gene, CDR1 is MDHEN and CDR2 is SYDVKM. This TCR was sampled from a man younger than 40 with acute or convalescent COVID-19. The material sequenced was peripheral blood. The chain is built from TRBV28 and TRBJ1-2, with 8 bases fitting TRBD1. The CDR3 coding sequence is TGTGCCAGCGCAAGGACAGGGCTTGGATATGGCTACACCTTC. Its translation: CASARTGLGYGYTF.